This is a list of T cell receptor beta chains from one sample in a study of siplizumab effects on memory and regulatory T cells. This table comes from immunoSEQ multiplex PCR, and its TCRdb copy is limited to in-frame clones, with some not included. The sample lists about 57,000 clones, less than 85% occurring once. Source material: memory CD4+ T cells sorted from blood. Every receptor here comes from a human donor in good health. CDR3s include the opening cysteine and the closing phenylalanine or tryptophan. A D gene is named only where the DNA matches it firmly. Clone size appears in some rows only: once, few, many, or a class for an expanded clone.

d_gene | j_gene | v_gene | len | abundance | CDR3nt | CDR3aa
. | TRBJ1-1 | TRBV2 | 15 | . | TGTGCCAGCAGTGTACAAGGGGGAGCGGGGACTGAAGCTTTCTTT | CASSVQGGAGTEAFF
. | TRBJ2-7 | TRBV7-9 | 14 | . | TGTGCCAGCAGCCCCCTTCAGGGCCGAGGCGAGCAGTACTTC | CASSPLQGRGEQYF
. | TRBJ1-2 | TRBV5-1 | 14 | . | TGCGCCAGCAGCCCGGACGGGCCCCTGAGAGGGGGCACCTTC | CASSPDGPLRGGTF
. | TRBJ2-4 | TRBV27 | 13 | . | TGTGCCAGCAGTTTAGCCGGGAGAAACATTCAGTACTTC | CASSLAGRNIQYF
. | TRBJ1-1 | TRBV5-1 | 14 | few | TGCGCCAGCACCTCCATGGTCGGGCACACTGAAGCTTTCTTT | CASTSMVGHTEAFF
. | TRBJ1-5 | TRBV6-1 | 12 | . | TGTGCCAGCAGTGAAAACAATCAGCCCCAGCATTTT | CASSENNQPQHF
. | TRBJ1-2 | TRBV19 | 13 | few | TGTGCCAGTATCGGCAGGGAAGCCTGGGGCTACACCTTC | CASIGREAWGYTF
. | TRBJ2-1 | TRBV6-5 | 15 | . | TGTGCCAGCAGTTACAAAGGCGCCTCCTACAATGAGCAGTTCTTC | CASSYKGASYNEQFF
. | TRBJ2-1 | TRBV28 | 12 | . | TGTGCCAGCCGGTCGGGATACAATGAGCAGTTCTTC | CASRSGYNEQFF
TRBD2 | TRBJ2-7 | TRBV6-5 | 13 | . | TGTGCCAGCAACCGACACGGGGGGTACGAGCAGTACTTC | CASNRHGGYEQYF
. | TRBJ2-2 | TRBV6-6 | 14 | . | TGTGCCAGCAGGCCTCCAAGTGGCACCGGGGAGCTGTTTTTT | CASRPPSGTGELFF
. | TRBJ2-5 | TRBV5-4 | 14 | . | TGTGCCAGCAGTCTGGGACTGGCCCAAGAGACCCAGTACTTC | CASSLGLAQETQYF
. | TRBJ1-1 | TRBV19 | 14 | . | TGTGCCAGTAGTATCGGGTTTTTGGGCACTGAAGCTTTCTTT | CASSIGFLGTEAFF
TRBD1 | TRBJ1-2 | TRBV5-4 | 14 | . | TGTGCCAGCAGCTTGTCCAACAGGGGGCAAGGCTACACCTTC | CASSLSNRGQGYTF
TRBD2 | TRBJ2-7 | TRBV6-1 | 14 | once | TGTGCCAGCAGTGACGGCGGGAGGGCCGACGAGCAGTACTTC | CASSDGGRADEQYF
. | TRBJ1-1 | TRBV2 | 13 | many | TGTGCCAGCAAAGAGGGGAGAAGCACTGAAGCTTTCTTT | CASKEGRSTEAFF
TRBD2 | TRBJ2-7 | TRBV12-5 | 16 | . | TGTGCTAGTGGTTTGGTGCTTACTAGCGGGATTGGCGAGCAGTACTTC | CASGLVLTSGIGEQYF
. | TRBJ1-1 | TRBV19 | 14 | . | TGTGCCAGTAGTTCCGACAGGCTTCACACTGAAGCTTTCTTT | CASSSDRLHTEAFF
. | TRBJ1-6 | TRBV6-5 | 13 | . | TGTGCCAGCCGTGGAACTAGGGGTTCACCCCTCCACTTT | CASRGTRGSPLHF
. | TRBJ1-3 | TRBV7-2 | 14 | . | TGTGCCAGCAGTACACCGAGCTCTGGAAACACCATATATTTT | CASSTPSSGNTIYF
. | TRBJ1-2 | TRBV27 | 14 | . | TGTGCCAGCAGTTTAGGGGGTACCAACTATGGCTACACCTTC | CASSLGGTNYGYTF
TRBD1 | TRBJ2-3 | TRBV6-7 | 17 | . | TGTGCCAGCAGCAAGTCTATTTTGGCCAGGGGGCCGGATACGCAGTATTTT | CASSKSILARGPDTQYF